This T cell receptor (beta chain) was identified in a study of blood T cell repertoires in COVID-19 (dated by TCRdb to about 2020). Some background on the complete study: Samples covering the acute and convalescent phases of COVID-19 were provided by collaborators in the United States, Italy and Spain. The material from the prospective study consisted of cDNA or gDNA derived from T cells, B-cell-depleted T cells, or PBMCs. Deeply sampled blood TCRbeta repertoires from subjects exposed to, actively infected with, or recovered from COVID-19 were included in the dataset. The repertoires were made available in a free public database intended to serve as a resource for research on the immune response to SARS-CoV-2. The samples were drawn from the first 160 participants of the ongoing ImmuneRACE study and from 950 to 1,500 subjects provided by 6 global collaborators. The sample metadata nearly always contained a de-identified subject ID, COVID-19 status, age in years and sex. HLA class I and class II types, where available, came from metadata supplied by the sample provider rather than from assay-based typing. Here is what the overall study found, with its caveats: The quantity of clinical and demographic metadata differed by source and by participant and was supplied without curation.

TCRbeta CDR3 regions were amplified from genomic DNA using the immunoSEQ Assay, a bias-controlled multiplex PCR. On the study's bioinformatics: Nucleated cell counts per sample were estimated from amplification of reference gene primers within the assay. To quantify the absolute abundance of each unique TCRbeta CDR3 rearrangement, sequence reads were collapsed and filtered. Productive Simpson clonality was computed per sample as the square root of Simpson's diversity index over productive rearrangements. TCRdb carries this immuneACCESS record with in-frame sequences only. Its versions omit some clonotypes, under half of them owing to an unresolved V gene in the studies checked, with the rest unexplained. The V and J calls and clone size come from that table; D and trimming were worked out from the DNA. Here the sample has roughly 150,000 clones; roughly 80% occur a single time. About 1.9% of the sample rests with the top ten.

Collaborating institutions collected whole blood in K2EDTA tubes following their own protocols. For TCRbeta analysis, collaborators shipped samples as frozen whole blood, isolated PBMCs, or DNA extracted from either of those sample types. The CDR3 measures 14 amino acids from cysteine to phenylalanine. The kept DNA is CDR3 alone, 42 bases in frame from the first base. V is trimmed back by 5 bases and J by 9 bases, and the junction contains 8 bases that no gene match accounts for. According to the germline V gene, CDR1 reads MDHEN and CDR2 reads SYDVKM. Points on this clone: The target of this receptor is not known. Qualities for individual bases were not recorded, and no much larger clone is one base off.

The TCR comes from a woman aged 80 or over with acute or convalescent COVID-19. This receptor chain uses TRBV28 and TRBJ2-2; TRBD2 aligns with 8 central bases. Sequenced material: peripheral blood. The nucleotide sequence reads TGTGCCAGCAGTCGGCCGGGACTAGGGAGGGAGCTGTTTTTT. It is translated as CASSRPGLGRELFF.